The rows below give T cell receptor beta chains drawn from one sample of a study of molecular identifiers for immune sequencing clone quantification. From the PCR reads, TCRdb called clonotypes with MiXCR, one entry per CDR3 protein. The table records more than 550,000 distinct CDR3 sequences, about 25% of them present only once. The sample consisted of naive CD8+ T cells from blood, with Jurkat cell RNA spiked in. The receptors shown here come from a human donor in good health. Some libraries in this study had Jurkat cell RNA spiked in. Each CDR3 is given with its conserved first and last residue. The D gene is left open where the match is weak. Rows may omit the clone size; those that give it use once, few, many or a size class.

v_gene	j_gene	abundance	d_gene	CDR3nt	CDR3aa
TRBV27	TRBJ1-5	many	.	TGTGCCAGCAGTTTCGGGGCTGGGCAGCCCCAGCATTTT	CASSFGAGQPQHF
TRBV28	TRBJ1-4	few	TRBD1	TGTGCCAGCAGCTCTACAGGGGAGGCTAATGAAAAACTGTTTTTT	CASSSTGEANEKLFF
TRBV19	TRBJ1-2	.	TRBD1	TGTGCCAGTAGTGCATCGACAGGGGGCGCATCCGACTATGGCTACACCTTC	CASSASTGGASDYGYTF
TRBV7-9	TRBJ1-1	many	TRBD1	TGTGCCAGCAGCCCAGGGGGCACTGAAGCTTTCTTT	CASSPGGTEAFF
TRBV24-1	TRBJ2-3	many	.	TGTGCCACCAGTGATTTAAGTGATACGCAGTATTTT	CATSDLSDTQYF
TRBV29-1	TRBJ1-2	.	TRBD1	TGCAGCGTTGAAGATTTCCCAGGGGGAGCCTATGGCTCCCCCTTC	CSVEDFPGGAYGSPF
TRBV7-3	TRBJ2-1	few	TRBD2	TGTGCCAGCAGCTTAACGGGGCTAGCGGGAGGGCCCGGGTATGAGCAGTTCTTC	CASSLTGLAGGPGYEQFF
TRBV30	TRBJ2-7	many	.	TGTGCCTGGAGTGCCTACGAGCAGTACTTC	CAWSAYEQYF
TRBV27	TRBJ2-7	.	TRBD2	TGTGCCAGCAGTACCAGGACTAGCGGGGCCCCCTCCTACGAGCAGCACTTC	CASSTRTSGAPSYEQHF
TRBV4-2	TRBJ2-3	many	.	TGTGCCAGCAGCCAGCAGGGTAGCTCAGATACGCAGTATTTT	CASSQQGSSDTQYF
TRBV27	TRBJ1-1	.	.	TGTGCCAGCAGGGGGGCTCAGGTTGAAGCTTTCTTT	CASRGAQVEAFF
TRBV4-3	TRBJ2-3	few	.	TGCGCCAGCAGCCACCGGGACTTCTTACACACAGATACGCAGTATTTT	CASSHRDFLHTDTQYF
TRBV28	TRBJ2-7	few	.	TGTGCCAGCAGTTTAGGAGCAGGTCGGTACTTGGAGTACTACGAGCAGTACTTC	CASSLGAGRYLEYYEQYF
TRBV7-6	TRBJ2-5	many	.	TGTGCCAGCAGCTTAGATGCGGGGCCCGGGAAGACCCAGTACTTC	CASSLDAGPGKTQYF
TRBV30	TRBJ2-2	.	.	TGTGCCTGGAGGTCGTTGAACACCGGGGAGCTGTTTTTT	CAWRSLNTGELFF
TRBV5-1	TRBJ2-2	few	TRBD2	TGCGCCAGCAGCTGGGTGTCTAGCGGGATTCCGAACACCGGGGAGCTGTTTTTT	CASSWVSSGIPNTGELFF
TRBV15	TRBJ1-1	.	.	TGTGCCCCCCGCGGCTACCGGGGGCCTACTGCCGCTTTCTTT	CAPRGYRGPTAAFF
TRBV20-1	TRBJ2-7	few	.	TGCAGTGCAGTAGCTTTTAACTCCTACGAGCAGTACTTC	CSAVAFNSYEQYF
TRBV4-1	TRBJ1-4	many	TRBD1	TGCGCCAGCAGCGGGCCCGGACAGGGGTACGAAAAACTGTTTTTT	CASSGPGQGYEKLFF
TRBV5-4	TRBJ2-7	.	.	TGTGCCAGCAGCTTGGTGGACAGCTCCTACGAGCAGTCCTTC	CASSLVDSSYEQSF
TRBV13	TRBJ2-7	few	.	TGTGCCAGCAGCTTAGCGGTGGGGCCCTACGAGCAGTACTTC	CASSLAVGPYEQYF
TRBV20-1	TRBJ2-1	few	TRBD2	TGCAGTGCTAGGGTGCTCGGGGGGGTTGAGAATGAGCAGTTCTTC	CSARVLGGVENEQFF
TRBV5-4	TRBJ1-2	many	.	TGTGCCAGCAGCTTGAGGACAGTCAACGTGTTGGGCCCCTATGGCTACACCTTC	CASSLRTVNVLGPYGYTF
TRBV20-1	TRBJ2-3	many	.	TGCAGTGCTAGAGATGGATTCCTCGGCACAGATACGCAGTATTTT	CSARDGFLGTDTQYF
TRBV2	TRBJ2-7	.	.	TGTGCCAGCAGTGAAGCGGGCAAGGCCTACGAGCAGTACTTC	CASSEAGKAYEQYF
TRBV30	TRBJ2-3	many	.	TGTGCCGCGGACAGTTCAGGCGGGACAGATACGCAGTATTTT	CAADSSGGTDTQYF
TRBV4-3	TRBJ2-3	few	TRBD2	TGCGCCAGCAGCCCTTCGCGGGGGGGTGGTACGCAGTATTTT	CASSPSRGGGTQYF
TRBV10-3	TRBJ1-4	.	TRBD1	TGTGCCACGCGAAACGGACAGGGGGTTGGTAATGAAAAACTGTTTTTT	CATRNGQGVGNEKLFF
TRBV13	TRBJ2-7	many	TRBD1	TGTGCCAGCAGCTCACAGGGGAGTAAGTACGAGCAGTACTTC	CASSSQGSKYEQYF
TRBV4-3	TRBJ2-3	many	.	TGCGCCAGCAGCCAAGATCTGTCAGGCCAGCCGGATACGCATTATTTT	CASSQDLSGQPDTHYF
TRBV25-1	TRBJ2-6	many	.	TGTGCCAGCAGACACCATTCTGGGGCCAACGTCCTGACTTTC	CASRHHSGANVLTF
TRBV19	TRBJ1-4	few	.	TGTGCCAGTAGTACACATGAAAAACTGTTTTTT	CASSTHEKLFF
TRBV6-6	TRBJ1-2	many	TRBD1	TGTGCCACCTGGACAGGGCGAGGCTACACCTTC	CATWTGRGYTF
TRBV3-1	TRBJ2-5	few	.	TGTGCCAGCAGCCATCCTTCCGGGAGAGGGGTTGAGACCCAGTACTTC	CASSHPSGRGVETQYF
TRBV9	TRBJ2-7	.	.	TGTGCCAGCAGCGTCGGATCAGGGCAAGGCTACGAGCAGTACTTC	CASSVGSGQGYEQYF
TRBV29-1	TRBJ2-2	many	.	TGCAGCGTTGAGCTAGGGACTCGAAACACCGGGGAGCTGTTTTTT	CSVELGTRNTGELFF
TRBV28	TRBJ2-2	.	.	TGTGCCAGCAGGACGAACACCGGGGAGCTGTTTTTT	CASRTNTGELFF
TRBV20-1	TRBJ2-1	many	.	TGCAGTGCTAGTAGGAGCTCCTACAATGAGCAGTTCTTC	CSASRSSYNEQFF
TRBV15	TRBJ1-3	few	.	TGTGCCACCAGCAGTGGACGGATCTCTGGAAACACCATATATTTT	CATSSGRISGNTIYF
TRBV5-4	TRBJ2-7	.	.	TGTGCCAGCAGCCCCGAGTCGGACGAGCAGTACTTC	CASSPESDEQYF
TRBV6-6	TRBJ1-5	.	.	TGTGCCAGCCAGGGCCTTAGTCTCTTGCAGCCCCAGCATTTT	CASQGLSLLQPQHF
TRBV7-7	TRBJ2-1	.	TRBD2	TGTGCTAGCAGCCCAACTAGCGGAGGCCCCTACAATGAGCAGCTCTTC	CASSPTSGGPYNEQLF
TRBV28	TRBJ1-6	few	.	TGTGCCAGCAGCCTAAACAGGGTCCGGGTCGGCTCCTATAATTCACCCCTCCACTTT	CASSLNRVRVGSYNSPLHF
TRBV11-2	TRBJ1-5	.	.	TGTGCCAGCAGCTTAGTTCCCTTACGCGGGGGGGCAACAGATACGCAGCATTTT	CASSLVPLRGGATDTQHF
TRBV6-6	TRBJ2-2	.	.	TGTGCCAGCAGTCGAACAAACACCGGGGAGCTGTTTTTT	CASSRTNTGELFF
TRBV4-3	TRBJ1-1	many	.	TGCGCCAGCAGCCAAGCTCACAGCATGAACACTGAAGCTTTCTTT	CASSQAHSMNTEAFF
TRBV7-9	TRBJ2-7	.	.	TGTGCCAGCAGCTCCTCCGTGGGAACTCCCTACGAGCAGTACTTC	CASSSSVGTPYEQYF
TRBV9	TRBJ2-5	many	TRBD2	TGTGCCAGCAGCACCGGGACTAGCGGGAGGGAAGAGACCCAGTACTTC	CASSTGTSGREETQYF
TRBV6-2/TRBV6-3	TRBJ1-1	many	.	TGTGCCAGCAGTCTCACCAGGGCGGGGAGCACTGAAGCTTTCTTT	CASSLTRAGSTEAFF
TRBV7-2	TRBJ2-1	few	.	TGTGCCAGCAGCTTAGTTTTTCAGGCTACCTACAATGAGCAGTTCTTC	CASSLVFQATYNEQFF
TRBV7-6	TRBJ2-3	many	.	TGTGCCAGCAGCTTAGGTGATGGGGCTAGCACAGATACGCAGTATTTT	CASSLGDGASTDTQYF
TRBV6-6	TRBJ1-5	.	.	TGTGCCAGCAGTGGGGCTGTTCAGCCCCAGCATTTT	CASSGAVQPQHF